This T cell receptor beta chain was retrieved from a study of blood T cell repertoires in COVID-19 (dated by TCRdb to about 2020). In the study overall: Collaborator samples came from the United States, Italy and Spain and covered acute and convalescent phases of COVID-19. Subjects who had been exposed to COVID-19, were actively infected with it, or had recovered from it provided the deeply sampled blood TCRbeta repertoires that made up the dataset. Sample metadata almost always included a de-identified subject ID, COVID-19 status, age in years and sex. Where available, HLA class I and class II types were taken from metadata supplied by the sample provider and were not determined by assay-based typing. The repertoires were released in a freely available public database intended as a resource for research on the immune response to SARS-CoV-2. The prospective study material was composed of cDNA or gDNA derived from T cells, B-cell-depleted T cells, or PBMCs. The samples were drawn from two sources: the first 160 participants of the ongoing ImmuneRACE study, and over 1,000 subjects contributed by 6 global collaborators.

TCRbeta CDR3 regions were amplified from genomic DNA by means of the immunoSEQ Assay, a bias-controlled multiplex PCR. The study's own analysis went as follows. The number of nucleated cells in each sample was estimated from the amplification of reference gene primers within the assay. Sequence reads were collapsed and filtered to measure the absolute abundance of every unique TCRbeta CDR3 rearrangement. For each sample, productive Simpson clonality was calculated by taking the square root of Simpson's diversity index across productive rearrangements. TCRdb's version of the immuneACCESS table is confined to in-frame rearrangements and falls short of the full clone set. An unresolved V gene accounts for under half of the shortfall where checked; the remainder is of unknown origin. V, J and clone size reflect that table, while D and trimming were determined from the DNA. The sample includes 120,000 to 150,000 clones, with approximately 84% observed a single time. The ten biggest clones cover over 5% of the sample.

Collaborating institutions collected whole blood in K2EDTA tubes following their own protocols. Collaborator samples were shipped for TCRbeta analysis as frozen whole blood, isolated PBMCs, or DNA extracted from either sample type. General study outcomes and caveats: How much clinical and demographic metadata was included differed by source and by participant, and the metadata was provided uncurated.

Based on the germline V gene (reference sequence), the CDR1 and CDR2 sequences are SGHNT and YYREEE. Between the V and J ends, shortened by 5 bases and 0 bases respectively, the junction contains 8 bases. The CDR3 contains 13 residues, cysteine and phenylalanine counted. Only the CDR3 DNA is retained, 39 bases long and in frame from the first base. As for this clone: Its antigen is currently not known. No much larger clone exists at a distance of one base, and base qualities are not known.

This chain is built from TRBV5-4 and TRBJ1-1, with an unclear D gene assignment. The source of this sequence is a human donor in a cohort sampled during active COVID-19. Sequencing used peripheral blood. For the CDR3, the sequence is CASRSDLNTEAFF. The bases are TGTGCCAGCAGGAGCGACTTGAACACTGAAGCTTTCTTT.